The 17 T cell receptor beta chains listed next were all sequenced from one sample in a study of cytomegalovirus exposure and HLA in healthy donors. PCR was performed using 60 Vbeta and 13 Jbeta primers. TCRdb keeps only in-frame clones here, not all; method: immunoSEQ multiplex PCR. The repertoire holds roughly 110,000 clones, 65% to 75% seen once, with around 4% in the top ten. Sequencing input: PBMCs. These receptors all come from a woman between 40 and 55 years old in good health and CMV-seropositive.

The chain recombines TRBV19 with TRBJ2-5; 9 bases line up with TRBD1. From germline, CDR1 is LNHDA and CDR2 SQIVND (reference sequence). J was trimmed by 5 bases and V by 7 bases; bases with no gene match: 5. The CDR3 is 13 residues long. This CDR3 reads CASKQGQGETQYF. DNA for the CDR3: TGTGCCAGTAAGCAAGGACAGGGGGAGACCCAGTACTTC. The complete variable domain, with remaining parts taken from reference TRBV19 and TRBJ2-5, reads DGGITQSPKYLFRKEGQNVTLSCEQNLNHDAMYWYRQDPGQGLRLIYYSQIVNDFQKGDIAEGYSVSREKKESFPLTVTSAQKNPTAFYLCASKQGQGETQYFGPGTRLLVL.

CDR3 sequence: CASSLPSSGNTIYF. As DNA, the CDR3 is TGTGCCAGCTCGCTTCCTTCTAGTGGAAACACCATATATTTT. V usage is TRBV18 and J usage is TRBJ1-3, with D unclear. Germline V gives CDR1 KGHSH, CDR2 LQKENI. The CDR3 covers 14 residues. V was cut by 6 bases and J by 3 bases, with 12 bases left in between.

This chain joins TRBV5-1 and TRBJ1-2; 10 nucleotides match TRBD1. J lost 7 bases, V lost 0 bases, and 3 bases had no gene match. Germline CDR1 and CDR2: SGHRS and YFSETQ. This CDR3 has 14 residues. DNA of the CDR3: TGCGCCAGCAGCTTGGACCGGACAGGGGGTGGCTACACCTTC. It translates to CASSLDRTGGGYTF.

This sequence joins TRBV6-1 and TRBJ2-1, with D uncertain. The CDR3 loop spans 12 amino acids. From germline, CDR1 is MNHNS and CDR2 SASEGT. V was pared by 3 bases and J by 3 bases, with 3 bases between. CDR3: CASSDSYNEQFF. The CDR3 DNA reads TGTGCCAGCAGTGACAGCTACAATGAGCAGTTCTTC.

The chain uses TRBV14 and TRBJ2-7; the match to TRBD2 covers 8 bases. V shed 4 bases, J shed 0 bases, and the junction held 5 bases outside the gene matches. Germline loops: CDR1 SGHDN, CDR2 FVKESK. This CDR3 has 15 amino acids. The CDR3 nucleotides are TGTGCCAGCAGCCCCTCGGGGGGGGGCTCCTACGAGCAGTACTTC. Amino acids: CASSPSGGGSYEQYF.

This sequence joins TRBV6-1 and TRBJ1-2; TRBD1 might be the D (5 bases). The CDR3 covers 15 residues. Germline CDR1 is MNHNS and CDR2 is SASEGT. V lost 5 bases to trimming and J lost 0 bases, with 13 bases between them. CDR3 DNA: TGTGCCAGCAGTTTACAGGCGCCGGCTAACTATGGCTACACCTTC. This gives the protein CASSLQAPANYGYTF.

The J gene is TRBJ2-1, the V gene TRBV9, with 9 bases identical to TRBD2. V gave up 4 bases and J gave up 1 base; unmatched junction bases: 3. The CDR3 loop spans 15 amino acids. CDR1 is SGDLS and CDR2 is YYNGEE in the germline V gene. In DNA, the CDR3 is TGTGCCAGCAGCCGTAGCGGGAGTTCCTACAATGAGCAGTTCTTC. Encoded protein: CASSRSGSSYNEQFF.

This chain joins TRBV7-2 and TRBJ2-3; no clear D. V lost 2 bases and J 0 bases, leaving 9 bases between the germline ends. This CDR3 is built from 15 residues. Germline values: CDR1 SGHTA, CDR2 FQGNSA. DNA for the CDR3: TGTGCCAGCAGCTTACGAATAACTAGCACAGATACGCAGTATTTT. It yields the protein CASSLRITSTDTQYF.

The chain employs TRBV9 and TRBJ2-5; 10 bases are a match to TRBD1. Germline CDR1 and CDR2: SGDLS and YYNGEE. The CDR3 is 16 residues long. The V gene end was trimmed by 2 bases and the J gene end by 5 bases; junction bases not matched to a gene: 9. The CDR3 region has the DNA TGTGCCAGCAGCGTCGGGACAGGGGCGGGTAGGGAGACCCAGTACTTC. This translates into CASSVGTGAGRETQYF.

This sequence joins TRBV19 and TRBJ2-3, with a weak D call TRBD2 (6 bases). Trimming removed 4 bases from V and 0 bases from J, with 17 bases in between. Germline CDR1 reads LNHDA; CDR2 reads SQIVND (reference sequence). CDR3 length equals 17 residues. This CDR3 reads CASSKQGTSTSTDTQYF. In DNA form, the CDR3 reads TGTGCCAGTAGTAAGCAAGGGACTTCCACTAGCACAGATACGCAGTATTTT.

This clone was counted only a few times. The gene calls are TRBV7-9 and TRBJ1-2; perhaps TRBD1 as D (5 bases). In germline, CDR1 is SEHNR, CDR2 FQNEAQ (reference sequence). The CDR3 contains 14 residues. Trimming stripped 1 base from V and 8 bases from J, with 14 bases between. The CDR3 sequence: CASSLETAPGGYTF. CDR3 in DNA: TGTGCCAGCAGCTTAGAGACAGCCCCTGGGGGCTACACCTTC.

This chain uses TRBV4-1 with TRBJ2-7; D unresolved. CDR1 is MGHRA, CDR2 YSYEKL, per germline. Trimming shortened V by 1 base and J by 1 base, and 8 bases separated the two germline ends. This CDR3 is built from 14 residues. Written as DNA, the CDR3 is TGCGCCAGCAGCCAAGGGCTAGAATCCTACGAGCAGTACTTC. Its protein is CASSQGLESYEQYF.

The gene calls are TRBV5-4 and TRBJ2-2; no clear D. The CDR3 spans 17 residues. Trimming stripped 1 base from V and 0 bases from J, with 13 bases between. Germline V gives CDR1 SGHNT, CDR2 YYREEE (reference sequence). CDR3 nucleotides: TGTGCCAGCAGCTTGCTAAAACTATCCGCGAACACCGGGGAGCTGTTTTTT. Its protein product is CASSLLKLSANTGELFF.

The table lists this clone with a few counts. The rearrangement joins TRBV5-8 to TRBJ1-1; 7 positions match TRBD1. Germline CDR1 and CDR2: SGHTS and YDEGEE. J lost 14 bases, V lost 4 bases, and 14 bases had no gene match. There are 13 residues in the CDR3. The CDR3 DNA reads as TGTGCCAGCAGCCAGCTCCCCGGGACAGAGATGTTCTTT. Amino acids: CASSQLPGTEMFF.

The chain uses TRBV7-9 and TRBJ2-1, with 7 bases aligning to TRBD2. Unmatched junction bases numbered 0, after V lost 11 bases and J lost 2 bases. Germline CDR1 and CDR2: SEHNR and FQNEAQ (reference sequence). The CDR3 has 11 residues. CDR3 loop: CAGGAYNEQFF. As DNA, the CDR3 is TGTGCCGGGGGGGCCTACAATGAGCAGTTCTTC.

This clone was found a few times. The chain has TRBV7-6 and TRBJ2-3; 10 bases map to TRBD2. V lost 2 bases and J lost 3; bases outside the gene matches: 11. The CDR3 consists of 18 residues. The germline V gene encodes CDR1 SGHVS and CDR2 FNYEAQ. CDR3 DNA sequence: TGTGCCAGCAGCTTAAAAAGCGGGGGGGCCGGCGGGACAGATACGCAGTATTTT. Translated, it gives CASSLKSGGAGGTDTQYF.

The V call is TRBV27, the J call TRBJ1-2; D remains ambiguous. V gave up 2 bases and J gave up 6 bases, with 16 bases separating them. The germline CDR1 and CDR2 sequences are MNHEY and SMNVEV (reference sequence). This CDR3 spans 15 amino acids. In DNA form, the CDR3 reads TGTGCCAGCAGTTTAGTATCCCGCCCCGGGGATGGCTACACCTTC. Translated: CASSLVSRPGDGYTF.